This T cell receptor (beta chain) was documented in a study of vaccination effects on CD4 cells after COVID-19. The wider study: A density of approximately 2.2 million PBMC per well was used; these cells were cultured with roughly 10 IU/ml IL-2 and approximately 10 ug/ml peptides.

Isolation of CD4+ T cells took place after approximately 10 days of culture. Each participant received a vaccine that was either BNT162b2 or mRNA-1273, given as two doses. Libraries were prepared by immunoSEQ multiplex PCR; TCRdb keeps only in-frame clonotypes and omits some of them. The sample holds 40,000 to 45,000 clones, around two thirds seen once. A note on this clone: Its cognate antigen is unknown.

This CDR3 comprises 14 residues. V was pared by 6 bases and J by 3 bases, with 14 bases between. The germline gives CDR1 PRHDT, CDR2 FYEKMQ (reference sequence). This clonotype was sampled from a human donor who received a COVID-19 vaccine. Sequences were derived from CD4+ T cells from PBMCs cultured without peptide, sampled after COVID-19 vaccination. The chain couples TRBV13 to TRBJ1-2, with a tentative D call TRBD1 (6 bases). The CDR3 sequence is CASRVSQGHYGYTF. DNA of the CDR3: TGTGCCAGCAGGGTATCGCAGGGGCACTATGGCTACACCTTC.